This T cell receptor beta chain was captured in a study of shared clonotypes between healthy human individuals. Whole-study findings and limits: Sharing across four donors was highest in naive CD4 (around 5%) and lowest in memory CD8 (around 0.4%).

Trimming took 2 bases from V and 6 from J; bases not matched to a gene: 7. Germline CDR1 and CDR2: MDHEN and SYDVKM. The CDR3 covers 15 residues. Terminally differentiated effector memory CD45RA+ cells were excluded from the naive CD8 cells, which were CD45RO-negative and positively selected for CCR7. On this clone: Antigen specificity is unknown.

Method: immunoSEQ multiplex PCR; TCRdb's copy keeps in-frame clones and lacks some. This table has hundreds of thousands of clones, roughly 95% appearing once. V usage is TRBV28 and J usage is TRBJ2-1, with 7 bases aligning to TRBD2. The clonotype was recovered from a woman in her 30s in good health. The sample was naive CD8+ T cells sorted from blood. In DNA form, the CDR3 reads TGTGCCAGCAGTTTACCTGAGGGAGGGTTCAATGAGCAGTTCTTC. Translation: CASSLPEGGFNEQFF.